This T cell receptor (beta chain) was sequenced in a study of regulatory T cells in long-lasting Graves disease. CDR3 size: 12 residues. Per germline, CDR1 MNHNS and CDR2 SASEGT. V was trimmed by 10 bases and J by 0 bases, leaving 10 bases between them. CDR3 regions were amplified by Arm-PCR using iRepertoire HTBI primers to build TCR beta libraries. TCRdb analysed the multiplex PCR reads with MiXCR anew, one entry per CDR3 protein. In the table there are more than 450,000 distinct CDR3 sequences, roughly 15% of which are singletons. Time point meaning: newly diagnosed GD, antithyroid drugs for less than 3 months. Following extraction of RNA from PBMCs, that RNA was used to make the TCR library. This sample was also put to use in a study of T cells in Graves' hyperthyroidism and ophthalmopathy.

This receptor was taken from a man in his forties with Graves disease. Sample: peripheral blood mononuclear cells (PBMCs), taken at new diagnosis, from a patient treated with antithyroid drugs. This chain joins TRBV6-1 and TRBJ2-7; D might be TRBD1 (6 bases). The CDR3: CATRQDSYEQYF. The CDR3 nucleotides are TGTGCCACCCGACAGGACTCCTACGAGCAGTACTTC.